The 5 T cell receptor beta chains below come from one sample, sequenced in a study of cytomegalovirus exposure and HLA in healthy donors. The PCR had 60 Vbeta and 13 Jbeta primers. TCRdb's copy holds only in-frame clones and misses some; the assay was immunoSEQ multiplex PCR. This table has about 160,000 clones, less than 90% appearing once. Source material: PBMCs. The receptors here all came from a boy between 2 and 10 years old in good health and CMV-seronegative.

V usage is TRBV7-9 and J usage is TRBJ2-7; 8 positions match TRBD2. The CDR3 consists of 16 residues. J lost 5 bases, V lost 5 bases, and 14 bases had no gene match. Germline CDR1 reads SEHNR; CDR2 reads FQNEAQ (reference sequence). The CDR3 here is CASSPTPSGRLHEQYF. The CDR3 nucleotides are TGTGCCAGCAGCCCCACCCCCAGCGGGAGACTTCACGAGCAGTACTTC.

This clone showed up just a few times. The chain links TRBV28 to TRBJ1-1; D perhaps matches TRBD1 (5 bases). This CDR3 contains 18 residues. In germline, CDR1 is MDHEN, CDR2 SYDVKM. Deletions cut 3 bases from V and 3 bases from J, with 23 bases between. The CDR3 DNA sequence: TGTGCCAGCAGTTTTAGGGCAGGGCTTGCATTATTGGACACTGAAGCTTTCTTT. Translation gives CASSFRAGLALLDTEAFF.

J is TRBJ2-5 and V is TRBV5-6; TRBD2 agrees at 8 bases. The CDR3 totals 16 residues. Germline CDR1 is SGHDT and CDR2 is YYEEEE. Trimming cost V 7 bases and J 3 bases; bases outside gene matches: 14. Here the CDR3 DNA reads TGTGCCAGCGGAGCCAGCGGGAGATGGGGGGAAGAGACCCAGTACTTC. It yields the protein CASGASGRWGEETQYF.

This clone was recorded only once. The chain links TRBV4-1 to TRBJ2-1; D is possibly TRBD1 (6 bases). The CDR3 runs to 16 residues. CDR1 and CDR2 (germline): MGHRA, YSYEKL. V was clipped by 4 bases and J by 6 bases, with 19 bases between them. Here the CDR3 reads CASSLRTVLEVNEQFF. In DNA, the CDR3 is TGCGCCAGCAGCCTCAGGACAGTCCTGGAGGTCAATGAGCAGTTCTTC.

The chain joins TRBV11-2 to TRBJ1-2; no clear D. Between the trimmed V and J ends, which lost 0 bases and 3 bases, there was a span of 11 bases. The germline V gene encodes CDR1 SGHAT and CDR2 FQNNGV. This CDR3 is built from 15 residues. The CDR3 bases are TGTGCCAGCAGCTTAGATTCTTTGGCGGACTATGGCTACACCTTC. Protein product: CASSLDSLADYGYTF.